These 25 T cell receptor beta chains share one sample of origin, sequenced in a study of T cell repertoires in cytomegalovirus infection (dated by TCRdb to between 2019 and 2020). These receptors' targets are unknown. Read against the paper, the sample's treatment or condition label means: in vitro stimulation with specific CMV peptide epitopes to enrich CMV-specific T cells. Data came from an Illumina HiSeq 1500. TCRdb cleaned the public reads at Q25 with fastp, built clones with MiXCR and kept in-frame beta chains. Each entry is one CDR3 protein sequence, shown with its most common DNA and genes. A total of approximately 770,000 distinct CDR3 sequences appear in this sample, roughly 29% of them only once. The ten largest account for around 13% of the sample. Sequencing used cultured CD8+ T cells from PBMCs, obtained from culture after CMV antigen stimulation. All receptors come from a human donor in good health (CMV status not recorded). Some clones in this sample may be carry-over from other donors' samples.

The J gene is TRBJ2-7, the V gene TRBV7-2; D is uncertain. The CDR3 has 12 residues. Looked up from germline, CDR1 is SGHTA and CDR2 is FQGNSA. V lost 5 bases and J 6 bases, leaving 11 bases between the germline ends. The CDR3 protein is CASSPDLFEQYV. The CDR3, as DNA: TGTGCCAGCAGCCCGGATCTATTCGAGCAGTACGTC.

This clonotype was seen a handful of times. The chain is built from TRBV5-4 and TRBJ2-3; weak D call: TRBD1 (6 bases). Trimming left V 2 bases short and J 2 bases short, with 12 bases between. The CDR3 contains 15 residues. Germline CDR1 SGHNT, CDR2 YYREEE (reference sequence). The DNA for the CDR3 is TGTGCCAGCAGCTTCGGACAGCCTGTCACAGATACGCAGTATTTT. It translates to CASSFGQPVTDTQYF. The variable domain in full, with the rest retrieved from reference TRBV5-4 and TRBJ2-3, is ETGVTQSPTHLIKTRGQQVTLRCSSQSGHNTVSWYQQALGQGPQFIFQYYREEENGRGNFPPRFSGLQFPNYSSELNVNALELDDSALYLCASSFGQPVTDTQYFGPGTRLTVL.

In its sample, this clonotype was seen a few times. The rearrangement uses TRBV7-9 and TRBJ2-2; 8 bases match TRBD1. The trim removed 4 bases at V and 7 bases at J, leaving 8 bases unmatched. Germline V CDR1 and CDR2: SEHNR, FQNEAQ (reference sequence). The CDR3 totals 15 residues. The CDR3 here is CASSSGTGFIGELFF. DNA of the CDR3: TGTGCCAGCAGCTCCGGGACAGGATTTATCGGGGAGCTGTTTTTT.

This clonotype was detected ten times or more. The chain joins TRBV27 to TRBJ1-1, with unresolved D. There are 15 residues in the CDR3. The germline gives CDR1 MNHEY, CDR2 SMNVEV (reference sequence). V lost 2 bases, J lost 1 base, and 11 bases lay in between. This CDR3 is CASSLGSGWNTEAFF. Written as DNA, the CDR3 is TGTGCCAGCAGTTTAGGGAGCGGTTGGAACACTGAAGCTTTCTTT.

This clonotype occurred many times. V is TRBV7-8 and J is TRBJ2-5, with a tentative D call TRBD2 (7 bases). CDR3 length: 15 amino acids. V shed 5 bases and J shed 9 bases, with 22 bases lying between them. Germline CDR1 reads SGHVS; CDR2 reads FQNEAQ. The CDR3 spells CASSPPPGGPSPQYF. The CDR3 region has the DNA TGTGCCAGCAGCCCACCCCCGGGGGGCCCGTCCCCCCAGTACTTC.

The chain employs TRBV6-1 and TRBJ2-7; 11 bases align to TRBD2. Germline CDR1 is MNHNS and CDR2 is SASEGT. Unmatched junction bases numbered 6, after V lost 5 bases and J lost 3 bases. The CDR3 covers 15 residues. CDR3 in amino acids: CASSQISGGGYEQYF. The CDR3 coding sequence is TGTGCCAGCAGTCAAATTAGCGGGGGGGGCTACGAGCAGTACTTC.

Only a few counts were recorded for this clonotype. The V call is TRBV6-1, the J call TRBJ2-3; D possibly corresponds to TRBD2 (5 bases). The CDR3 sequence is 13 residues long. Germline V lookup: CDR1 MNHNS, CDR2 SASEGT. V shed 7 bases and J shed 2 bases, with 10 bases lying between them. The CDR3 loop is CASKAAVTDTQYF. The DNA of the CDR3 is TGTGCCAGCAAGGCAGCGGTCACAGATACGCAGTATTTT.

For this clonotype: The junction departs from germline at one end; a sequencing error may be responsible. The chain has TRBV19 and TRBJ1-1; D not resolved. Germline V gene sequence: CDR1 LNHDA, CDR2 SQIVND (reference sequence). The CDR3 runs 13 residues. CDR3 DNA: TGTGCCAGTAGAAACTCTATGAACGCTGAAGCTTTCTTT. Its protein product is CASRNSMNAEAFF. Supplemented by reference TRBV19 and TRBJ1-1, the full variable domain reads DGGITQSPKYLFRKEGQNVTLSCEQNLNHDAMYWYRQDPGQGLRLIYYSQIVNDFQKGDIAEGYSVSREKKESFPLTVTSAQKNPTAFYLCASRNSMNAEAFFGQGTRLTVV.

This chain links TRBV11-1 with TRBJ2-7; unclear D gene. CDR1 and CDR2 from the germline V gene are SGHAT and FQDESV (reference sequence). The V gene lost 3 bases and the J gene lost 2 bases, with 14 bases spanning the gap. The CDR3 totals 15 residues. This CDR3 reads CASSFGRQKPYEQYV. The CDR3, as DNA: TGTGCCAGCAGCTTCGGTAGGCAGAAACCCTACGAGCAGTACGTC.

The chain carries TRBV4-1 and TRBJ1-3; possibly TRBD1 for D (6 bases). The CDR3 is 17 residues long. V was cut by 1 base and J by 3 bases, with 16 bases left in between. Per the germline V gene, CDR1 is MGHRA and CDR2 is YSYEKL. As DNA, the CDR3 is TGCGCCAGCAGCCAAGTATTATCGAGGACAGTTGGAAACACCATATATTTT. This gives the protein CASSQVLSRTVGNTIYF.

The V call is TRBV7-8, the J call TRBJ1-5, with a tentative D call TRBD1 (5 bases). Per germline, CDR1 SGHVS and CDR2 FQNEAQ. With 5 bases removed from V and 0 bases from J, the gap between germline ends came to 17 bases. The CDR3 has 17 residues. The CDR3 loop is CASSPGAGPYSNQPQHF. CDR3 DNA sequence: TGTGCCAGCAGCCCCGGGGCAGGGCCCTATAGCAATCAGCCCCAGCATTTT.

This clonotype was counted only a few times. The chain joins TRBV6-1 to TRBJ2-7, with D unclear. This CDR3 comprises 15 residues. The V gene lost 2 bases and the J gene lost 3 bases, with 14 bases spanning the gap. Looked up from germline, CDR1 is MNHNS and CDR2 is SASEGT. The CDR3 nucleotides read TGTGCCAGCAGTGAATTCTGGGGTAGAGGCTACGAGCAGTACGTC. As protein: CASSEFWGRGYEQYV.

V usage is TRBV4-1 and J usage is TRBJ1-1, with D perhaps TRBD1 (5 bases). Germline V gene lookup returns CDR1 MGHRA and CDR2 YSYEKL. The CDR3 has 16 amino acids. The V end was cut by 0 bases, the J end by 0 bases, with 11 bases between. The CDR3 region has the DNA TGCGCCAGCAGCCAAGAAGAAAGACAGCTGAACACTGAAGCTTTCTTT. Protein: CASSQEERQLNTEAFF.

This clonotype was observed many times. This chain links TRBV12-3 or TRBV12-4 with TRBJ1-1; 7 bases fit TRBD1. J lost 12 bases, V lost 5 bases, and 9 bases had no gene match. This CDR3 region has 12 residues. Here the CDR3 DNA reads TGTGCCAGCAGTGAAGGGACAGTCGGAACTTTCTTT. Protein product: CASSEGTVGTFF.

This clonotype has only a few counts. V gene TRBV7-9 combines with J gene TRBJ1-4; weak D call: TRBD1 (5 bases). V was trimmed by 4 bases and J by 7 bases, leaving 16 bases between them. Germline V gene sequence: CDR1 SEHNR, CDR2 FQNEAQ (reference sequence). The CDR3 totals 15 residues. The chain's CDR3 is CASSSTDTKTEKLFF. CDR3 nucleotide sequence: TGTGCCAGCAGCTCTACGGACACAAAGACTGAAAAACTGTTTTTT.

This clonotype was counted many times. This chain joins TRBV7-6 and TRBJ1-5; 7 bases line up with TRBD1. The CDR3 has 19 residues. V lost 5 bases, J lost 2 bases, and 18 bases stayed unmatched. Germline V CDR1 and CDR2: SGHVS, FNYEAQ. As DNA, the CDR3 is TGTGCCAGCAGCGTTTGGGTTATAACAGGGGAGTGTGGCAATCAGCCCCAGCATTTT. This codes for CASSVWVITGECGNQPQHF.

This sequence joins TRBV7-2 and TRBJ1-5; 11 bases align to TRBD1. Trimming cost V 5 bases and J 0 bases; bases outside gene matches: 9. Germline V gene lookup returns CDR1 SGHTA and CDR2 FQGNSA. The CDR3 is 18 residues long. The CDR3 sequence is CASSTGTGGPISNQPQHF. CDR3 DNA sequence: TGTGCCAGCAGCACGGGGACAGGGGGACCGATTAGCAATCAGCCCCAGCATTTT.

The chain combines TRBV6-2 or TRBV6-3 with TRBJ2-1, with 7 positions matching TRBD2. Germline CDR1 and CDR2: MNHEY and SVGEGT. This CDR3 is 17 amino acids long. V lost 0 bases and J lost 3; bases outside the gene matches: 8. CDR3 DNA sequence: TGTGCCAGCAGTTACTCGGTGGAAGCTAGCGGCTACAATGAGCAGTTCTTC. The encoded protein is CASSYSVEASGYNEQFF.

This CDR3 reads CASSYGFTRNQPQHF. The CDR3, as DNA: TGTGCCAGCAGTTACGGTTTTACCCGGAATCAGCCCCAGCATTTT. This chain uses TRBV6-2 or TRBV6-3 with TRBJ1-5; D uncertain. Germline V gene sequence: CDR1 MNHEY, CDR2 SVGEGT. Trimming took 2 bases from V and 4 from J, leaving 12 bases between them. The CDR3 loop spans 15 amino acids.

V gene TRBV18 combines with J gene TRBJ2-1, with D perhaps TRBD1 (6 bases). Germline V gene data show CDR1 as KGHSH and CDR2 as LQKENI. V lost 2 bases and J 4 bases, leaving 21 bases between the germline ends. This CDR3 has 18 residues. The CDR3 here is CASSPYREGHPLYNEQFF. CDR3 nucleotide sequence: TGTGCCAGCTCACCATACAGAGAGGGACACCCGCTATACAATGAGCAGTTCTTC.

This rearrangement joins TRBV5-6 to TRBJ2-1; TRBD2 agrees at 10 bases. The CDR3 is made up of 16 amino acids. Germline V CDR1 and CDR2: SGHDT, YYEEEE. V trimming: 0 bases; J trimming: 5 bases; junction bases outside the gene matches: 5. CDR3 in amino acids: CASSLALAGIDNEQFF. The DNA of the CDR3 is TGTGCCAGCAGCTTGGCACTAGCGGGGATAGACAATGAGCAGTTCTTC.

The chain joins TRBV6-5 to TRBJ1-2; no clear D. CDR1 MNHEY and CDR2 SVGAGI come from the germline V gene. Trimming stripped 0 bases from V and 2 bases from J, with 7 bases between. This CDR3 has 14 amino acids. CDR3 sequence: CASSYSGENYGYTF. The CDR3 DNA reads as TGTGCCAGCAGTTACTCGGGAGAGAACTATGGCTACACCTTC.

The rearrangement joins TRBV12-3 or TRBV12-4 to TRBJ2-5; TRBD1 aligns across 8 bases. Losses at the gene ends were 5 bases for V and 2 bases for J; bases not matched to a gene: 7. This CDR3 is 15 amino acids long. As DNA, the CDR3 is TGTGCCAGCAGTACGGACAGGGTAGTTCAAGAGACCCAGTACTTC. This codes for CASSTDRVVQETQYF.

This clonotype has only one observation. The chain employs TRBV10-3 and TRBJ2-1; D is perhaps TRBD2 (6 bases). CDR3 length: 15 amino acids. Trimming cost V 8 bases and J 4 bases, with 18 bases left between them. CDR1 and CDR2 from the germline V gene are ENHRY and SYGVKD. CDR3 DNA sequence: TGTGCCATCGGGACTTCCGAGGGCCTATACAATGAGCAGTTCTTC. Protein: CAIGTSEGLYNEQFF.

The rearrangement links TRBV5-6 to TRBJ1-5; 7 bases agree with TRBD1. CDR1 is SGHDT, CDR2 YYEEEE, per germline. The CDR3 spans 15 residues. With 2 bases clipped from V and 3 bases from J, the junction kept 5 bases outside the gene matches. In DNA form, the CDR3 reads TGTGCCAGCAGCTTTGGGACAGCCCCCAATCAGCCCCAGCATTTT. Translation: CASSFGTAPNQPQHF.